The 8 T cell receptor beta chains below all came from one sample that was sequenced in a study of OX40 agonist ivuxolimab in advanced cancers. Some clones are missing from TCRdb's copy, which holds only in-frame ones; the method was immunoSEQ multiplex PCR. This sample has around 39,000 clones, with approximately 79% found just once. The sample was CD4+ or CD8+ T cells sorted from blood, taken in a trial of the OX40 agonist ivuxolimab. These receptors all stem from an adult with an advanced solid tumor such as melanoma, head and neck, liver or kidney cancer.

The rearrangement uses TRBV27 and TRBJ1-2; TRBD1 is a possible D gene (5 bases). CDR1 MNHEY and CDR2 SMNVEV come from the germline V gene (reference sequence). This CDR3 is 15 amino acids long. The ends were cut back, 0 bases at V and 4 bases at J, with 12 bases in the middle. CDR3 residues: CASSLSLQGSYGYTF. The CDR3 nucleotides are TGTGCCAGCAGTTTATCGTTGCAGGGTAGCTATGGCTACACCTTC.

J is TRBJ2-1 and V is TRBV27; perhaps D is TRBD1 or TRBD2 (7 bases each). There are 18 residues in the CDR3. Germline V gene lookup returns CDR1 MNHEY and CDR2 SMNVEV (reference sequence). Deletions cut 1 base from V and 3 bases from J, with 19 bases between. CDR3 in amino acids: CASSLWVSGRGGYNEQFF. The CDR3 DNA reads TGTGCCAGCAGTTTATGGGTCTCGGGCAGGGGGGGCTACAATGAGCAGTTCTTC.

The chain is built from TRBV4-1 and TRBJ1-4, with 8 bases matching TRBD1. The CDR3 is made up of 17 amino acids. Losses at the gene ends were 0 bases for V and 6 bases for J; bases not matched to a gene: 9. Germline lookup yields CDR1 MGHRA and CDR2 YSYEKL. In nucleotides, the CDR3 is TGCGCCAGCAGCCAAGAAGTGCCAGGGGGCGACGATGAAAAACTGTTTTTT. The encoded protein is CASSQEVPGGDDEKLFF.

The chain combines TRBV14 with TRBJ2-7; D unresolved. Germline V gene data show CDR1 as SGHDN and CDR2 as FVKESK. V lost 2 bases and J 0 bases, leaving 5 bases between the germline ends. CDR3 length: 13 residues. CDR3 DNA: TGTGCCAGCAGCCAATTGACCTCCTACGAGCAGTACTTC. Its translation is CASSQLTSYEQYF.

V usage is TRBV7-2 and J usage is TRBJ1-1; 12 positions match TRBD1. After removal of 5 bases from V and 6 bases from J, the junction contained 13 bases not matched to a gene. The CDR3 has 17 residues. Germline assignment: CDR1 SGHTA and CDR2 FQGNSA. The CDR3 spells CASSPDIDWDRGPEAFF. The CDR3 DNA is TGTGCCAGCAGCCCCGACATAGATTGGGACAGGGGGCCTGAAGCTTTCTTT.

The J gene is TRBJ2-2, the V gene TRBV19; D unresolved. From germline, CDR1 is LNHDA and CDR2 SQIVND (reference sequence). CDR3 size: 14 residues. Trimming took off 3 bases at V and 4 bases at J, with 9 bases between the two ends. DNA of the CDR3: TGTGCCAGTAGTATGGTCCGGAGCACCGGGGAGCTGTTTTTT. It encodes CASSMVRSTGELFF.

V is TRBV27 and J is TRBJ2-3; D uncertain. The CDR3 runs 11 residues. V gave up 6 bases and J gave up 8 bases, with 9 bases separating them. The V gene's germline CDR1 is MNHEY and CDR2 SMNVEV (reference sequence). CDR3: CASRAYGTQYF. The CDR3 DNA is TGTGCCAGCAGAGCCTACGGTACGCAGTATTTT.

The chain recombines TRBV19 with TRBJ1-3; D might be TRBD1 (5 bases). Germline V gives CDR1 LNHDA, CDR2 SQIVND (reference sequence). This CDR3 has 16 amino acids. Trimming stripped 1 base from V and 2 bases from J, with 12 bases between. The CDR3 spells CASSIGVRTTGNTIYF. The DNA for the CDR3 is TGTGCCAGTAGTATAGGTGTGAGGACAACTGGAAACACCATATATTTT. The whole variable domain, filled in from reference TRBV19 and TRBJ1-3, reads DGGITQSPKYLFRKEGQNVTLSCEQNLNHDAMYWYRQDPGQGLRLIYYSQIVNDFQKGDIAEGYSVSREKKESFPLTVTSAQKNPTAFYLCASSIGVRTTGNTIYFGEGSWLTVV.